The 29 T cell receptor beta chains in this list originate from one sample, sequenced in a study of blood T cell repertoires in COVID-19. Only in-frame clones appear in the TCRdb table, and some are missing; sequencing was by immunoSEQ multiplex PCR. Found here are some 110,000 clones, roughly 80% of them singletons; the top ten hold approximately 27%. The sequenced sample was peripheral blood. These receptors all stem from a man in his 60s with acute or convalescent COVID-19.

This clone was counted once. CDR3: CASSHGPSYGYTF. For the CDR3, the DNA is TGTGCCAGCAGCCATGGCCCAAGCTATGGCTACACCTTC. The V gene is TRBV14, the J gene TRBJ1-2, with no clear D. The CDR3 totals 13 residues. V gave up 3 bases and J gave up 4 bases, with 9 bases separating them. Germline CDR1 reads SGHDN; CDR2 reads FVKESK. The full variable domain, its missing parts supplied by reference TRBV14 and TRBJ1-2, is EAGVTQFPSHSVIEKGQTVTLRCDPISGHDNLYWYRRVMGKEIKFLLHFVKESKQDESGMPNNRFLAERTGGTYSTLKVQPAELEDSGVYFCASSHGPSYGYTFGSGTRLTVV.

This CDR3 is CASAKGQNNEQFF. DNA for the CDR3: TGCGCCAGCGCAAAGGGGCAGAACAATGAGCAGTTCTTC. The genes are TRBV5-1 and TRBJ2-1; a weak D match, TRBD1 (5 bases). The V gene's germline CDR1 is SGHRS and CDR2 YFSETQ. V was clipped by 7 bases and J by 5 bases, with 13 bases between them. The CDR3 loop spans 13 amino acids.

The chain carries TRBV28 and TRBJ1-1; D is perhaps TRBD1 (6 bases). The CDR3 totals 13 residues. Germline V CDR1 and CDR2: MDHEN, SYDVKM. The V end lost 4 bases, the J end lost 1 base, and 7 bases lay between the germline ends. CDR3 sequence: CASSSRGNTEAFF. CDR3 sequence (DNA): TGTGCCAGCAGTTCCAGGGGGAACACTGAAGCTTTCTTT.

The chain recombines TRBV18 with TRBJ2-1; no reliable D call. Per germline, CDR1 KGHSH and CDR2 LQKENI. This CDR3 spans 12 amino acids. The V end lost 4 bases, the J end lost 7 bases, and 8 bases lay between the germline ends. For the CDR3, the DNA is TGTGCCAGCTCACTCATCGGGAATGAGCAGTTCTTC. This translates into CASSLIGNEQFF.

The CDR3 loop reads CASSRNRVEQFF. The CDR3 DNA sequence: TGTGCCAGCAGCCGCAACAGGGTTGAGCAGTTCTTC. V is TRBV28 and J is TRBJ2-1; possible D gene TRBD1, 6 bases. Trimming took 6 bases from V and 9 from J, leaving 12 bases between them. Per the germline V gene, CDR1 is MDHEN and CDR2 is SYDVKM. The CDR3 totals 12 residues.

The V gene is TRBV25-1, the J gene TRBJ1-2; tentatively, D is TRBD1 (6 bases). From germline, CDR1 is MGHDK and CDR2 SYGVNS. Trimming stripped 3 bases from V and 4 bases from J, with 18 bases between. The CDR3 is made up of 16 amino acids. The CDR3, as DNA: TGTGCCAGCAGTGACCGCAACAGGGCCTACCTCTATGGCTACACCTTC. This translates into CASSDRNRAYLYGYTF.

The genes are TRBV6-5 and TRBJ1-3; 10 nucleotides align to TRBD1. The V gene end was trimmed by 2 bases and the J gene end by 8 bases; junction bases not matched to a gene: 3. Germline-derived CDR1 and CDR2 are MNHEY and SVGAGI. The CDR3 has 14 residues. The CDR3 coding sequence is TGTGCCAGCAGTTACGGGACAGGGGACGACACCATATATTTT. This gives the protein CASSYGTGDDTIYF.

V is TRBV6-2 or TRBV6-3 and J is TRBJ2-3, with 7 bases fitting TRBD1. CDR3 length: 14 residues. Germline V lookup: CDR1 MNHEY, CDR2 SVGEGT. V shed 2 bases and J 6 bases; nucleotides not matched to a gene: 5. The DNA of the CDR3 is TGTGCCAGCAGTTACAACAGGGGACAGGATACGCAGTATTTT. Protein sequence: CASSYNRGQDTQYF.

This CDR3 reads CASSPPRKGGESTEAFF. CDR3 nucleotide sequence: TGTGCCAGCTCACCACCTAGGAAAGGGGGCGAGAGCACTGAAGCTTTCTTT. This sequence joins TRBV18 and TRBJ1-1, with 7 bases identical to TRBD1. The germline V gene encodes CDR1 KGHSH and CDR2 LQKENI. The junction had 11 bases not matched to a gene; V was cut back by 0 bases and J by 4 bases. The CDR3 is made up of 17 amino acids.

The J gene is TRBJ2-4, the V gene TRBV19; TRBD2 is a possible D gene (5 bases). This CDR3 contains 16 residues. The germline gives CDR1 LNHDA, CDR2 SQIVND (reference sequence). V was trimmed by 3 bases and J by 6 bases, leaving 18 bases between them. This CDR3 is CASSIYGNDLGNIQYF. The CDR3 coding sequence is TGTGCCAGTAGTATTTACGGGAACGATTTGGGAAACATTCAGTACTTC. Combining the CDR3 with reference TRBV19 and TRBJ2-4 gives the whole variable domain DGGITQSPKYLFRKEGQNVTLSCEQNLNHDAMYWYRQDPGQGLRLIYYSQIVNDFQKGDIAEGYSVSREKKESFPLTVTSAQKNPTAFYLCASSIYGNDLGNIQYFGAGTRLSVL.

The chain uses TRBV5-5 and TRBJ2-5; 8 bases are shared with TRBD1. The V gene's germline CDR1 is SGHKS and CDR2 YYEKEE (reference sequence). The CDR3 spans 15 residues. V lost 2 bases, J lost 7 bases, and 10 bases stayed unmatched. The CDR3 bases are TGTGCCAGCAGCTTTCCGGGGCAGGGGACAGGGACCCAGTACTTC. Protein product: CASSFPGQGTGTQYF.

The DNA of the CDR3 is TGTGCCAGTACAGCGGGAATTTCCTACAATGAGCAGTTCTTC. Its translation: CASTAGISYNEQFF. The chain combines TRBV19 with TRBJ2-1; TRBD2 matches 7 bases. This CDR3 has 14 amino acids. V trimming: 7 bases; J trimming: 1 base; junction bases outside the gene matches: 4. The germline CDR1 and CDR2 sequences are LNHDA and SQIVND (reference sequence).

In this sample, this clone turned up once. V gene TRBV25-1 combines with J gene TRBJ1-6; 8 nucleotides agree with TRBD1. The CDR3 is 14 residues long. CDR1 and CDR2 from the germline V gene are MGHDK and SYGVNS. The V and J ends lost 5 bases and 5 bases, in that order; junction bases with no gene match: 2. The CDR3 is CASSRQGNNSPLHF. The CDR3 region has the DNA TGTGCCAGCAGTCGACAGGGGAATAATTCACCCCTCCACTTT.

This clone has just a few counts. CDR3 DNA sequence: TGCAGCGTTGCCCCCGGGACTAGTGGGGGAGATACGCAGTATTTT. Its protein product is CSVAPGTSGGDTQYF. J is TRBJ2-3 and V is TRBV29-1; TRBD2 aligns across 8 bases. Looked up from germline, CDR1 is SQVTM and CDR2 is ANQGSEA. Trimming at V came to 4 bases and at J to 5 bases, leaving 11 bases not matched to a gene. CDR3 length equals 15 residues.

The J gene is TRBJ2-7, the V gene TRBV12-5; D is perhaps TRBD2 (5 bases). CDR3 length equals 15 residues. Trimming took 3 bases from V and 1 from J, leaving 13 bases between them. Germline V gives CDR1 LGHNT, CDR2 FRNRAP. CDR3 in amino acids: CASGLKGWRSYEQYF. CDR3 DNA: TGTGCTAGTGGTTTAAAGGGTTGGAGGTCCTACGAGCAGTACTTC.

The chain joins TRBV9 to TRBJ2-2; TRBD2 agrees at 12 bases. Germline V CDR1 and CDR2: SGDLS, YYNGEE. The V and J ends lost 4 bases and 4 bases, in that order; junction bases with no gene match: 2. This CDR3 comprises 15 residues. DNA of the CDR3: TGTGCCAGCAGCCCACTAGCGGGAGGCACCGGGGAGCTGTTTTTT. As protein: CASSPLAGGTGELFF.

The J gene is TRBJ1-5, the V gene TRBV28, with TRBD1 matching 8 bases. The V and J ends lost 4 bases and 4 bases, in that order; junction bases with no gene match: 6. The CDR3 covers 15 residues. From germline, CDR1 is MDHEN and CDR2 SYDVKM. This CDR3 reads CASSSGQGRNQPQHF. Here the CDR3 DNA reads TGTGCCAGCAGTTCCGGACAGGGCCGGAATCAGCCCCAGCATTTT.

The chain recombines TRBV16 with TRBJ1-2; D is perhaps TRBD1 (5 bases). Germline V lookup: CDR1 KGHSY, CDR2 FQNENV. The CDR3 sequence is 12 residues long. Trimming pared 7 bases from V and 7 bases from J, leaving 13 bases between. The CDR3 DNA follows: TGTGCCAGCAACCCAGGGATGGGTGGCTACACCTTC. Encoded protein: CASNPGMGGYTF.

CDR3 region: CASSLLTGYRAELFF. The CDR3, as DNA: TGTGCCAGCAGTTTACTGACAGGGTATAGGGCGGAGCTGTTTTTT. V gene TRBV27 combines with J gene TRBJ2-2; 7 nucleotides match TRBD1. J lost 10 bases, V lost 2 bases, and 10 bases had no gene match. The CDR3 runs 15 residues. Germline V gene sequence: CDR1 MNHEY, CDR2 SMNVEV (reference sequence).

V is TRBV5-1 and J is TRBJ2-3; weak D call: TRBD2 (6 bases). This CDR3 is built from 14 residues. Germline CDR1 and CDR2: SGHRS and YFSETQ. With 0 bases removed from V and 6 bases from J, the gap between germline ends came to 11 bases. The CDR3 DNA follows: TGCGCCAGCAGCTTGGCACTAGCTCTGGATACGCAGTATTTT. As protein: CASSLALALDTQYF.

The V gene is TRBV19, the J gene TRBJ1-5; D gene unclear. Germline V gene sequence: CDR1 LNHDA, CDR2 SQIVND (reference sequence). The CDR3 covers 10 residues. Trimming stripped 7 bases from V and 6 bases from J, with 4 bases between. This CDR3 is CASIGQPQHF. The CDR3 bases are TGTGCCAGTATCGGTCAGCCCCAGCATTTT.

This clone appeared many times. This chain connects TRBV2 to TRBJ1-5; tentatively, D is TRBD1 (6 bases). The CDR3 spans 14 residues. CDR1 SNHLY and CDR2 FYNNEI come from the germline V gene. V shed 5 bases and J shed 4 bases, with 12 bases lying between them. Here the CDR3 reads CASSSYQGNQPQHF. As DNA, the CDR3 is TGTGCCAGCAGTAGTTACCAGGGGAATCAGCCCCAGCATTTT.

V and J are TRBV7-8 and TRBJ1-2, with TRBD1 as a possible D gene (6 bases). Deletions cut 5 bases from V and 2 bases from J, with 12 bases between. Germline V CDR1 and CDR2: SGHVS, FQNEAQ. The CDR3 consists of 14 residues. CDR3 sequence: CASSPGQTNYGYTF. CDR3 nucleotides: TGTGCCAGCAGCCCCGGACAGACGAACTATGGCTACACCTTC. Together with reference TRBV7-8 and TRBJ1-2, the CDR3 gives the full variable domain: GAGVSQSPRYKVAKRGQDVALRCDPISGHVSLFWYQQALGQGPEFLTYFQNEAQLDKSGLPSDRFFAERPEGSVSTLKIQRTQQEDSAVYLCASSPGQTNYGYTFGSGTRLTVV.

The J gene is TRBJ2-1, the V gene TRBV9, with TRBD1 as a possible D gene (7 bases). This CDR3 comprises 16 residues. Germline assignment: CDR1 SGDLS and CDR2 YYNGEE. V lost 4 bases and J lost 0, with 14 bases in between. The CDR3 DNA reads TGTGCCAGCAGCAAGGGGGCGGGGAGCTCCTACAATGAGCAGTTCTTC. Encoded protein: CASSKGAGSSYNEQFF.

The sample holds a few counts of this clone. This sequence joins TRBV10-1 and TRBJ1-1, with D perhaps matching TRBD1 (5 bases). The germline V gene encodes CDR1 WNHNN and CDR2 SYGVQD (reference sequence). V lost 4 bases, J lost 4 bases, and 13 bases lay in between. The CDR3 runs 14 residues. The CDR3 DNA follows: TGCGCCAGCAGTGTTAGTCAGGGAACCACTGAAGCTTTCTTT. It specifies CASSVSQGTTEAFF.

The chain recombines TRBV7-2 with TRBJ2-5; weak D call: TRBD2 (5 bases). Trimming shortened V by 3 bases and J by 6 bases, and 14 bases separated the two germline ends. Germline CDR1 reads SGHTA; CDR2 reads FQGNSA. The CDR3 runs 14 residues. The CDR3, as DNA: TGTGCCAGCAGCTTTACTAGGGCCGGAAAGACCCAGTACTTC. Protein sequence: CASSFTRAGKTQYF.

CDR3 nucleotide sequence: TGTGCCTGGAGAGCGGGACACAATCAGCCCCAGCATTTT. As protein: CAWRAGHNQPQHF. This rearrangement joins TRBV30 to TRBJ1-5; tentatively, D is TRBD1 (6 bases). The CDR3 totals 13 residues. The germline V gene encodes CDR1 GTSNPN and CDR2 SVGIG (reference sequence). Trimming pared 3 bases from V and 3 bases from J, leaving 9 bases between.

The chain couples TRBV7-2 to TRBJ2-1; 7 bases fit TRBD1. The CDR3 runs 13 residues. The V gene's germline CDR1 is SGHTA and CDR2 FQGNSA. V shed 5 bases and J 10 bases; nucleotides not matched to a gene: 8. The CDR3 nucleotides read TGTGCCAGCAGCCCGCAAGGGGGCCGGGAGCAGTTCTTC. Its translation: CASSPQGGREQFF.

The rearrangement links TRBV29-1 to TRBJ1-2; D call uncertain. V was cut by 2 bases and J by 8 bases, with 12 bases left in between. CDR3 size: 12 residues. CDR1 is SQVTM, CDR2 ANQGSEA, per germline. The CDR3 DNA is TGCAGCGTTGAAACCCTAGCCCCCGGCTACACCTTC. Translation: CSVETLAPGYTF.